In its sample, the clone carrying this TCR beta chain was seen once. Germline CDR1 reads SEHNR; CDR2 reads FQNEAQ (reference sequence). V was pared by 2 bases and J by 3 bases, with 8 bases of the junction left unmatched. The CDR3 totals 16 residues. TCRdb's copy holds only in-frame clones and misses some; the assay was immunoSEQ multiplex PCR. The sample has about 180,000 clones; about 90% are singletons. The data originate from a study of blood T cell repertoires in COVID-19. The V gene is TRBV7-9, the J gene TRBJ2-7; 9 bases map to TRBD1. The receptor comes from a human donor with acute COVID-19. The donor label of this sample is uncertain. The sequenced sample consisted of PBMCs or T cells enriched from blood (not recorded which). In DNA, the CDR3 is TGTGCCAGCAGCTTATCCCCGGGGACAGGGCACTACGAGCAGTACTTC. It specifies CASSLSPGTGHYEQYF.